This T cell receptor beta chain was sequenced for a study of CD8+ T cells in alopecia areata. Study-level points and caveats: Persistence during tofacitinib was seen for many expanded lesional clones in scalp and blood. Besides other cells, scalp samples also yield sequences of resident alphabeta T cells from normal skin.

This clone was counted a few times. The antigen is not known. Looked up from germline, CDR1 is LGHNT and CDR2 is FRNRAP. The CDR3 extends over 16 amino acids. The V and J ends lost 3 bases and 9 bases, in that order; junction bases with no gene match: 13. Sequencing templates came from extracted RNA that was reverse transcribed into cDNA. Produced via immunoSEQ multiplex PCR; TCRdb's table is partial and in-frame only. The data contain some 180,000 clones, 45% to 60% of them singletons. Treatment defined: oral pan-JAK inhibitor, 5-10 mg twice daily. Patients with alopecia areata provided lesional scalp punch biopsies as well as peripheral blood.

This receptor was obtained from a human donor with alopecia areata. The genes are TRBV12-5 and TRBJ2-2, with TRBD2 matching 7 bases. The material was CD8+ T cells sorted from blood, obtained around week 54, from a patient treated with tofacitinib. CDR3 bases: TGTGCTAGTGGTTTAAAGGCGGGGGAACCAATCAGGGAGCTGTTTTTT. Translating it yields CASGLKAGEPIRELFF.